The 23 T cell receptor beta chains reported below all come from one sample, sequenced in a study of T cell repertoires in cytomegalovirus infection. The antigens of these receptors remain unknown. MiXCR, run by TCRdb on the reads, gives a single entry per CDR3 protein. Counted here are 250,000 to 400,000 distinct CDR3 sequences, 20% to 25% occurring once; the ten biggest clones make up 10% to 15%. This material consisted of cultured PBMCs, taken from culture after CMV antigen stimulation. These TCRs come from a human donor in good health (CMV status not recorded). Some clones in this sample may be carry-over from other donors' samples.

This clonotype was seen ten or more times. CDR3 nucleotides: TGTGCCAGCAGCTTAGGATCTAGGTTTGGCAATCAGCCCCAGCATTTT. Translation gives CASSLGSRFGNQPQHF. The chain combines TRBV7-8 with TRBJ1-5, with D unresolved. The germline V gene has CDR1 SGHVS and CDR2 FQNEAQ. The CDR3 runs to 16 residues. The V end lost 1 base, the J end lost 2 bases, and 12 bases lay between the germline ends.

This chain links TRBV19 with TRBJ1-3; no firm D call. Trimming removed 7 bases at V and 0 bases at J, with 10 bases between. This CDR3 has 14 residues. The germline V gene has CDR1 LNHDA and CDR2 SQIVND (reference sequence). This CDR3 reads CASNRASSGNTIYF. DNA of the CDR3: TGTGCCAGTAATAGGGCATCCTCTGGAAACACCATATATTTT.

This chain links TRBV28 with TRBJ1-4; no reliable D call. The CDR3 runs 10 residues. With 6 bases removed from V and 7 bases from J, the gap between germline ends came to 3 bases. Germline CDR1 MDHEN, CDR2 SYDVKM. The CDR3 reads CASRGEKLFF. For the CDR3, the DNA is TGTGCCAGCAGGGGTGAAAAACTGTTTTTT.

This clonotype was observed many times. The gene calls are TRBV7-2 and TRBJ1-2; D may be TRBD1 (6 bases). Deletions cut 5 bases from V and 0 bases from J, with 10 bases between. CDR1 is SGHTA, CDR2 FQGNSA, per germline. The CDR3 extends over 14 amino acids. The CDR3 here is CASSGRTANYGYTF. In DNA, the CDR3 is TGTGCCAGCAGCGGACGGACAGCTAACTATGGCTACACCTTC.

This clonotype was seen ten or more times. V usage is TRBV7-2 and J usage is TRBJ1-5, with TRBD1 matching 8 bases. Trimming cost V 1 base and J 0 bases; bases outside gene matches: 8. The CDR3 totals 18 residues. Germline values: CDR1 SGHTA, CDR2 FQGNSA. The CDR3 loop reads CASSLVSGQGNSNQPQHF. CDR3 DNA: TGTGCCAGCAGCTTAGTATCCGGACAGGGAAATAGCAATCAGCCCCAGCATTTT.

CDR3 amino acids: CSAPAGLARYNEQFF. CDR3 nucleotides: TGCAGTGCTCCAGCGGGACTAGCTAGATACAATGAGCAGTTCTTC. The chain uses TRBV20-1 and TRBJ2-1; 9 bases agree with TRBD2. This CDR3 is built from 15 residues. The V gene end was trimmed by 5 bases and the J gene end by 4 bases; junction bases not matched to a gene: 9. Germline V gives CDR1 DFQATT, CDR2 SNEGSKA (reference sequence).

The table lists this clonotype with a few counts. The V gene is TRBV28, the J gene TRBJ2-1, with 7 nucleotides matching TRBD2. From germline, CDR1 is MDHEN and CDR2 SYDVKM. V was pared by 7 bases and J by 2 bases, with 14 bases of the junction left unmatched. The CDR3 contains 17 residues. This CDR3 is CASTKLRRELPYNEQFF. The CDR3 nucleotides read TGTGCCAGCACCAAACTTCGGCGGGAGCTACCCTACAATGAGCAGTTCTTC.

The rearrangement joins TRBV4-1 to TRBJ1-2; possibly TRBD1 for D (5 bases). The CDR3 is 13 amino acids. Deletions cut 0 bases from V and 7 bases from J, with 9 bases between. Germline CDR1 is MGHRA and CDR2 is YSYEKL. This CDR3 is CASSQDAGLGYTF. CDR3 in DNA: TGCGCCAGCAGCCAAGATGCGGGGCTTGGCTACACCTTC.

In DNA, the CDR3 is TGCGCCAGCAGCCAAGAACTAGGACAGCTCTATGGCTACACCTTC. Amino acids: CASSQELGQLYGYTF. The rearrangement joins TRBV4-1 to TRBJ1-2; maybe TRBD1 (6 bases). V lost 0 bases, J lost 4 bases, and 12 bases lay in between. CDR1 MGHRA and CDR2 YSYEKL come from the germline V gene. This CDR3 spans 15 amino acids.

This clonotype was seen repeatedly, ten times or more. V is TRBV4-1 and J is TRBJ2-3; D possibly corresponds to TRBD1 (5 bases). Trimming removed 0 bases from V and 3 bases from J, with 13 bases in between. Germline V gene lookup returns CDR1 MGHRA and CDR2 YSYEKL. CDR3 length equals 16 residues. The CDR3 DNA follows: TGCGCCAGCAGCCAAGATGGAGTGCAGGGTACAGATACGCAGTATTTT. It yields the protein CASSQDGVQGTDTQYF.

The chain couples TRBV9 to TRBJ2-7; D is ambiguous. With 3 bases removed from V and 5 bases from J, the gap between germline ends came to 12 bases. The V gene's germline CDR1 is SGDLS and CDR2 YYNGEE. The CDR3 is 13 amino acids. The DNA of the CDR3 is TGTGCCAGCAGCGAGGAGTTATCCGACGAGCAGTACTTC. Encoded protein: CASSEELSDEQYF. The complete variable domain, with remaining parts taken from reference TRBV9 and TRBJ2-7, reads DSGVTQTPKHLITATGQRVTLRCSPRSGDLSVYWYQQSLDQGLQFLIQYYNGEERAKGNILERFSAQQFPDLHSELNLSSLELGDSALYFCASSEELSDEQYFGPGTRLTVT.

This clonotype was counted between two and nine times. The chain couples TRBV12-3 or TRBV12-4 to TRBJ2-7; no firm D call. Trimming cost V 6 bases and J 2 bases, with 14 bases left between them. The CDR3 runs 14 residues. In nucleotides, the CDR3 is TGTGCCAGCAGCCTATGGGGATCCACCTACGAGCAGTACTTC. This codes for CASSLWGSTYEQYF.

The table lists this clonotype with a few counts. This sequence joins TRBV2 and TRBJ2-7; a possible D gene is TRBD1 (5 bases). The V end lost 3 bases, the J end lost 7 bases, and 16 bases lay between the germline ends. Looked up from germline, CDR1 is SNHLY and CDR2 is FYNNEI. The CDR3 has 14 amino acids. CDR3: CASSEPLGDQEQYV. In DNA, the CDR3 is TGTGCCAGCAGTGAGCCGTTAGGGGATCAGGAGCAGTACGTC.

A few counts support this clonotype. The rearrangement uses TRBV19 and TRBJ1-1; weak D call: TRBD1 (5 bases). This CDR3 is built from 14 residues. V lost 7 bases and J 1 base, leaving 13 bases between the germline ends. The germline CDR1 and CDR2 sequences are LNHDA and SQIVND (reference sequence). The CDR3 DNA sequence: TGTGCCAGTACCATAGGGGTTGCGAACACTGAAGCTTTCTTT. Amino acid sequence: CASTIGVANTEAFF.

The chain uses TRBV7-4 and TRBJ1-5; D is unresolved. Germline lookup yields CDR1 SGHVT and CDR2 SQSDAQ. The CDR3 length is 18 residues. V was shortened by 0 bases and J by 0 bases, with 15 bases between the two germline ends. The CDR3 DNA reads TGTGCCAGCAGCTTAGCGCTGACCGGAGGCTATAGCAATCAGCCCCAGCATTTT. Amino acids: CASSLALTGGYSNQPQHF.

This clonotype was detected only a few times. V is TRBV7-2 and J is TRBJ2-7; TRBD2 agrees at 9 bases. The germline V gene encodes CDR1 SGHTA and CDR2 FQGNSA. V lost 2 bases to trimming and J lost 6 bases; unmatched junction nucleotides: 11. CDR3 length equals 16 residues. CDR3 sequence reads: CASSLYASGARGEQYF. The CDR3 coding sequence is TGTGCCAGCAGCTTATATGCTAGCGGGGCCCGGGGCGAGCAGTACTTC. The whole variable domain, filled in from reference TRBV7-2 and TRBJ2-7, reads GAGVSQSPSNKVTEKGKDVELRCDPISGHTALYWYRQSLGQGLEFLIYFQGNSAPDKSGLPSDRFSAERTGGSVSTLTIQRTQQEDSAVYLCASSLYASGARGEQYFGPGTRLTVT.

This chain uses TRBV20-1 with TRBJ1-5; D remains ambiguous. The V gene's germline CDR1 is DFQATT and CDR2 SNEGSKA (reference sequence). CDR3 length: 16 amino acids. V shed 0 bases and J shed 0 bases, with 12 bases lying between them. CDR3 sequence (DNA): TGCAGTGCTAGAGATCGGCATACTTATAGCAATCAGCCCCAGCATTTT. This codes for CSARDRHTYSNQPQHF.

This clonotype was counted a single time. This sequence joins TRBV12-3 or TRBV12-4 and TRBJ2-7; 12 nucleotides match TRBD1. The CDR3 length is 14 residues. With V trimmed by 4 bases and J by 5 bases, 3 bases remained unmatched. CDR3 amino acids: CASSSGQGANEQYV. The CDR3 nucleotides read TGTGCCAGCAGTTCGGGACAGGGGGCAAACGAGCAGTACGTC.

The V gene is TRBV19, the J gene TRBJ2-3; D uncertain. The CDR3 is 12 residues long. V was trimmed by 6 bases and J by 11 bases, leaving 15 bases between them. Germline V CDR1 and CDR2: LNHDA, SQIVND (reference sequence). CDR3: CASRAVRGVQYF. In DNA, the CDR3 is TGTGCCAGTAGGGCGGTAAGAGGAGTGCAGTATTTT. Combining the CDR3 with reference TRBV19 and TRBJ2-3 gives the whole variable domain DGGITQSPKYLFRKEGQNVTLSCEQNLNHDAMYWYRQDPGQGLRLIYYSQIVNDFQKGDIAEGYSVSREKKESFPLTVTSAQKNPTAFYLCASRAVRGVQYFGPGTRLTVL.

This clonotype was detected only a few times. This chain's CDR3 is CASSLGTGKGQPQHF. The CDR3 nucleotides read TGTGCCAGCAGTTTAGGGACAGGGAAAGGCCAGCCCCAGCATTTT. This sequence joins TRBV12-3 or TRBV12-4 and TRBJ1-5; 8 nucleotides agree with TRBD1. With 1 base clipped from V and 7 bases from J, the junction kept 6 bases outside the gene matches. This CDR3 spans 15 amino acids.

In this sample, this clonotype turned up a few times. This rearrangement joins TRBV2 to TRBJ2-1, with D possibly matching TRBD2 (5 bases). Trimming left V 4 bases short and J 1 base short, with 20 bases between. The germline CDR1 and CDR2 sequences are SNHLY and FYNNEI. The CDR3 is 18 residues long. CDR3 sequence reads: CASSGNPGSLGSYNEQFF. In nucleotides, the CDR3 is TGTGCCAGCAGTGGCAACCCGGGGAGCCTTGGATCCTACAATGAGCAGTTCTTC.

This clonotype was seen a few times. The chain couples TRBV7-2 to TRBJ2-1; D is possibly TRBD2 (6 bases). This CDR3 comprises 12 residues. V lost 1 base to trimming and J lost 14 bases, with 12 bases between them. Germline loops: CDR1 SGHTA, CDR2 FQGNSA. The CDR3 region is CASSLGRESKFF. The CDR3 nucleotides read TGTGCCAGCAGCTTAGGTCGGGAGTCAAAGTTCTTC.

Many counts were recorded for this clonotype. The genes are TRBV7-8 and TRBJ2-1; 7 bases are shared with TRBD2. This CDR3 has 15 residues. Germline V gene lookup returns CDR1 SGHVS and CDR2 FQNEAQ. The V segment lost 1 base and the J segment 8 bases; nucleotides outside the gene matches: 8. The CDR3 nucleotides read TGTGCCAGCAGCTTAGTCGCGGGAGCCCACGATGAGCAGTTCTTC. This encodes CASSLVAGAHDEQFF. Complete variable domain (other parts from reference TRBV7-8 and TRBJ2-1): GAGVSQSPRYKVAKRGQDVALRCDPISGHVSLFWYQQALGQGPEFLTYFQNEAQLDKSGLPSDRFFAERPEGSVSTLKIQRTQQEDSAVYLCASSLVAGAHDEQFFGPGTRLTVL.